This T cell receptor (beta chain) was captured by sequencing in a study of blood T cells in healthy people across ages. The use of a sample-barcoded 5' primer and a J-beta primer mix characterized a second PCR of roughly 6 to 11 cycles. TCRdb processed the 5' RACE reads anew with MiXCR; each CDR3 protein has one entry. The sample shows about 640,000 distinct CDR3 sequences, under 65% of them seen only once. Per the germline V gene, CDR1 is ENHRY and CDR2 is SYGVKD. Trimming at V came to 4 bases and at J to 11 bases, leaving 12 bases not matched to a gene. This CDR3 comprises 14 residues. The rearrangement links TRBV10-3 to TRBJ2-5; TRBD2 aligns across 8 bases. The sequencing input was blood. This clonotype originated in a man between 60 and 70 years old in good health. The chain's CDR3 is CAISGGTRLNEQYF. CDR3 sequence (DNA): TGTGCCATCAGTGGCGGGACTAGATTGAATGAGCAGTACTTC.